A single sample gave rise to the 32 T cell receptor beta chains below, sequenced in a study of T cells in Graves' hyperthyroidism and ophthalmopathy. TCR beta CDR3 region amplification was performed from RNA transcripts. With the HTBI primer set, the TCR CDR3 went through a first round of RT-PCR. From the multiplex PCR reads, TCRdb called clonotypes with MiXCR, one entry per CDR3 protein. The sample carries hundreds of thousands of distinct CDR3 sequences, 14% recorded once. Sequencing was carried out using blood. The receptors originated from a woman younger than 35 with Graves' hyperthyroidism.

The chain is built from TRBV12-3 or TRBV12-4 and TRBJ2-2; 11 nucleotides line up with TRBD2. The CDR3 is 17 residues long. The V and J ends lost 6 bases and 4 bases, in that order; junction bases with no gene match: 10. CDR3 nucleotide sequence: TGTGCCAGCAGCCTTCTTAGCGGGAGGGCCGGCACCGGGGAGCTGTTTTTT. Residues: CASSLLSGRAGTGELFF.

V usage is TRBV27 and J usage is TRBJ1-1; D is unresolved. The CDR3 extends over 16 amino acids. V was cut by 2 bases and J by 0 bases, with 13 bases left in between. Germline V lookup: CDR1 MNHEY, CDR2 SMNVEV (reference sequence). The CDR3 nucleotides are TGTGCCAGCAGTTTACGTGTAGGACTTGTGAACACTGAAGCTTTCTTT. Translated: CASSLRVGLVNTEAFF.

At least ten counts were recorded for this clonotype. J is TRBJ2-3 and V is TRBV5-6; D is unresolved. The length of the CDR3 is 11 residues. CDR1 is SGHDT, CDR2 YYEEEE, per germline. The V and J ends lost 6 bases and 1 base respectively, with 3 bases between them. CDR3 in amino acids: CASKGTDTQYF. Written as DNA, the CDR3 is TGTGCCAGCAAGGGCACAGATACGCAGTATTTT.

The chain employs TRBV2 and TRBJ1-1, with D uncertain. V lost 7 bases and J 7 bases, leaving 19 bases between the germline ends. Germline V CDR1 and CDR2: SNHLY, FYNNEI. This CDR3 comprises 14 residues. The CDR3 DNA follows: TGTGCCAGCAAAAGGACTTGGCTCGACGATGAAGCTTTCTTT. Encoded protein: CASKRTWLDDEAFF.

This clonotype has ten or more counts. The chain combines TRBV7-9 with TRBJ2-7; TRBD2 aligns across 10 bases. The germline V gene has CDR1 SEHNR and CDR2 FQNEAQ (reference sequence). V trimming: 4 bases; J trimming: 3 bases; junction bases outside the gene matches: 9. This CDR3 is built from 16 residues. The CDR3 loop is CASSSTKREGLYEQYF. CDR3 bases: TGTGCCAGCAGCTCAACAAAGCGGGAGGGTCTCTACGAGCAGTACTTC.

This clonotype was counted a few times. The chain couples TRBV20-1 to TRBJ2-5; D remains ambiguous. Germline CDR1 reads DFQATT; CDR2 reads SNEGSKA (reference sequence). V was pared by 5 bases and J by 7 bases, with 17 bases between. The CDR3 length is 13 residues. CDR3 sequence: CSARTRGPPTQYF. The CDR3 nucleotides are TGCAGTGCTCGGACCCGAGGCCCCCCGACCCAGTACTTC.

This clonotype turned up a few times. The DNA of the CDR3 is TGTGCCAGCAGTTTCCTACAGGGTACCCAGCATTTT. Translating it yields CASSFLQGTQHF. This chain links TRBV28 with TRBJ1-5; tentatively, D is TRBD1 (6 bases). This CDR3 spans 12 amino acids. The V gene's germline CDR1 is MDHEN and CDR2 SYDVKM. Trimming removed 3 bases from V and 11 bases from J, with 11 bases in between.

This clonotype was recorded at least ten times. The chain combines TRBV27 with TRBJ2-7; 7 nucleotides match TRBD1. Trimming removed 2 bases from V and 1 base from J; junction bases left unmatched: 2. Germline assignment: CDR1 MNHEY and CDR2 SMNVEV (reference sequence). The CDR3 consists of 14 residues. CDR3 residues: CASSLIRGSYEQYF. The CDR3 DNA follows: TGTGCCAGCAGTTTAATCAGGGGGTCCTACGAGCAGTACTTC.

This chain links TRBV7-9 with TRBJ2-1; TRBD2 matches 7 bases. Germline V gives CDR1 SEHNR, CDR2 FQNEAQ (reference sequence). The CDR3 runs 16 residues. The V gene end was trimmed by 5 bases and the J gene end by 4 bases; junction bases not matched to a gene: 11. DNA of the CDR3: TGTGCCAGCAGCGTATTTGGCGGGAGCCCGTACAATGAGCAGTTCTTC. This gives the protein CASSVFGGSPYNEQFF.

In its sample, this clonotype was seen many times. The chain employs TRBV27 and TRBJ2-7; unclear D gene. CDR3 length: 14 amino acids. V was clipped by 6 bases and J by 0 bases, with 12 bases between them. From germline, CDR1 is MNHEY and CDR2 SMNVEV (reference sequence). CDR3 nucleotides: TGTGCCAGCAGCATTCGAGGCAGCTCCTACGAGCAGTACTTC. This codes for CASSIRGSSYEQYF.

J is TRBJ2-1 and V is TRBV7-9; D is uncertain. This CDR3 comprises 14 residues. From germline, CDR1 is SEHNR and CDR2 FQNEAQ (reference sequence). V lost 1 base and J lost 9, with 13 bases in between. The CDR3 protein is CASSLDGVLGEQFF. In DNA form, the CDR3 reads TGTGCCAGCAGCTTAGATGGGGTCTTGGGTGAGCAGTTCTTC.

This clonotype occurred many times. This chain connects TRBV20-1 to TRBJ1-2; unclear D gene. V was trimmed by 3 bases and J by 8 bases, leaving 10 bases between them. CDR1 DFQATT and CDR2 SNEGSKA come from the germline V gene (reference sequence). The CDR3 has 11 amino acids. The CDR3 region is CSARGPGGYTF. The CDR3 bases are TGCAGTGCTAGGGGCCCAGGAGGCTACACCTTC.

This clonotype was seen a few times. The CDR3 DNA sequence: TGTGCCAGTACCTTAAGAGCGAGCGGGAGGGAGCGGAATGAGCAGTTCTTC. It encodes CASTLRASGRERNEQFF. V usage is TRBV19 and J usage is TRBJ2-1, with 10 bases matching TRBD2. Losses at the gene ends were 7 bases for V and 7 bases for J; bases not matched to a gene: 16. The germline CDR1 and CDR2 sequences are LNHDA and SQIVND (reference sequence). The CDR3 covers 17 residues.

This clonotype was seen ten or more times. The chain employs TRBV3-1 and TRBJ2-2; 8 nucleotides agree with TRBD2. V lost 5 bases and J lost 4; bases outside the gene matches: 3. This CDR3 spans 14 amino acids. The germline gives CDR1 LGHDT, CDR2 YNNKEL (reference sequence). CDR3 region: CASSSSGITGELFF. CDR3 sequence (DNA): TGTGCCAGCAGCAGTAGCGGGATCACCGGGGAGCTGTTTTTT. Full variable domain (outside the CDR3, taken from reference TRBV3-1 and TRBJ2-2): DTAVSQTPKYLVTQMGNDKSIKCEQNLGHDTMYWYKQDSKKFLKIMFSYNNKELIINETVPNRFSPKSPDKAHLNLHINSLELGDSAVYFCASSSSGITGELFFGEGSRLTVL.

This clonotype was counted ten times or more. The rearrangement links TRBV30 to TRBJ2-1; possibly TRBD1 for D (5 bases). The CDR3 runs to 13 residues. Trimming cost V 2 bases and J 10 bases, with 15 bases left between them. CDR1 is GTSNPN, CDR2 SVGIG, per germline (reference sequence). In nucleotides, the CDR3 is TGTGCCTGGAGTTTGAACCAAAGACAGGAGCAGTTCTTC. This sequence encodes CAWSLNQRQEQFF.

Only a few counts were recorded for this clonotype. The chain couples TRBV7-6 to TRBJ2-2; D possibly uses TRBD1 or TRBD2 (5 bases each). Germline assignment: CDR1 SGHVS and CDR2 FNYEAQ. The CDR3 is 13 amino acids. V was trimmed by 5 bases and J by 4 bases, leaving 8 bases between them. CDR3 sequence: CASSRGRTGELFF. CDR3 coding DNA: TGTGCCAGCAGCCGGGGCCGCACCGGGGAGCTGTTTTTT.

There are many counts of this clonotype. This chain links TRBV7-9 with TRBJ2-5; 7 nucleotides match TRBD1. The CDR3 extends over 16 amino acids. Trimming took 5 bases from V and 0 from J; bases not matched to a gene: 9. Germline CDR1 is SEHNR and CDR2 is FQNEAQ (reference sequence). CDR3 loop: CASSLGDRKNQETQYF. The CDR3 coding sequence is TGTGCCAGCAGCCTCGGGGACAGAAAAAACCAAGAGACCCAGTACTTC. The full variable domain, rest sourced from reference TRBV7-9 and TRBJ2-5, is DTGVSQNPRHKITKRGQNVTFRCDPISEHNRLYWYRQTLGQGPEFLTYFQNEAQLEKSRLLSDRFSAERPKGSFSTLEIQRTEQGDSAMYLCASSLGDRKNQETQYFGPGTRLLVL.

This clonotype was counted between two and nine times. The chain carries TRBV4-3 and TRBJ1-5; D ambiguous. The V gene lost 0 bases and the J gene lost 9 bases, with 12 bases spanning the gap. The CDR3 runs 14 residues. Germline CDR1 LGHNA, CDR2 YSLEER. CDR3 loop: CASSQDRMESPQHF. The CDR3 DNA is TGCGCCAGCAGCCAAGATAGGATGGAGTCGCCCCAGCATTTT.

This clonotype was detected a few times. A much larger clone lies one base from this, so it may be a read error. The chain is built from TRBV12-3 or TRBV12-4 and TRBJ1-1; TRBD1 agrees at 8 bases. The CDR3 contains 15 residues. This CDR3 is CTSSSRGQVNTEAFF. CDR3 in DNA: TGTACCAGCAGCAGCCGGGGACAGGTGAACACTGAAGCTTTCTTT.

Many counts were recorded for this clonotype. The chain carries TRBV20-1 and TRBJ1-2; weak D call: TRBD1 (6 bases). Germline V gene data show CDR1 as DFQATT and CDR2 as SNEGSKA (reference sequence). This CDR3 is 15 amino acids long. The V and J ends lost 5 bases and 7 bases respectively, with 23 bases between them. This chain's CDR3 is CSAEPREGVTIGYTF. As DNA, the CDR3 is TGCAGTGCTGAGCCGCGGGAGGGGGTTACTATTGGCTACACCTTC.

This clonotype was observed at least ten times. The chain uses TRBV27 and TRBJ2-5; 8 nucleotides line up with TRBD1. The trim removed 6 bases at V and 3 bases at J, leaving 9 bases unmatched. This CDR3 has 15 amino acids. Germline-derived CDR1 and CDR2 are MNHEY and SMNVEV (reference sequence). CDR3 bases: TGTGCCAGCAGACCCGGGACAGGCCCCAAAGAGACCCAGTACTTC. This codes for CASRPGTGPKETQYF.

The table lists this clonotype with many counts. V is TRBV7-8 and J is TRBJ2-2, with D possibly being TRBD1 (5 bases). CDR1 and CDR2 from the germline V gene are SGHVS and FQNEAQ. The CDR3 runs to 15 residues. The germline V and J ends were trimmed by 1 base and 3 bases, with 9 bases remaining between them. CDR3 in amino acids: CASSLGGRDTGELFF. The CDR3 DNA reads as TGTGCCAGCAGCTTAGGCGGCAGGGACACCGGGGAGCTGTTTTTT.

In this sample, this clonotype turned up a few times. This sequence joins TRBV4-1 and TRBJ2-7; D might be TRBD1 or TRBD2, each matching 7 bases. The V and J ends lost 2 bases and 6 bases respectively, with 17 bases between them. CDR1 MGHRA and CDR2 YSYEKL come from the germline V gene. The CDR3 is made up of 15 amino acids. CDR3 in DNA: TGCGCCAGCAGCCAATCCCCAGGGGGGGGGAGCGAGCAGTACTTC. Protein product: CASSQSPGGGSEQYF.

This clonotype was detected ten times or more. The CDR3 DNA follows: TGTGCCAGCAGCCAAGAATCGGGGACGCAGTATTTT. Amino acid sequence: CASSQESGTQYF. The rearrangement links TRBV3-1 to TRBJ2-5; TRBD2 is a possible D gene (5 bases). With the DNA end fitting TRBJ2-3 better, the J assignment may be wrong. Germline CDR1 and CDR2: LGHDT and YNNKEL (reference sequence). The CDR3 extends over 12 amino acids.

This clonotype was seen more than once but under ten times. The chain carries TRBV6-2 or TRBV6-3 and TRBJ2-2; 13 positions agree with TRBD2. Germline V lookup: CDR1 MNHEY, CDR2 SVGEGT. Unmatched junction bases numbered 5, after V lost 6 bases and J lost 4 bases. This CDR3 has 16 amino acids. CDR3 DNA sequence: TGTGCCAGCAGGACTAGCGGGAGGTTACGCACCGGGGAGCTGTTTTTT. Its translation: CASRTSGRLRTGELFF.

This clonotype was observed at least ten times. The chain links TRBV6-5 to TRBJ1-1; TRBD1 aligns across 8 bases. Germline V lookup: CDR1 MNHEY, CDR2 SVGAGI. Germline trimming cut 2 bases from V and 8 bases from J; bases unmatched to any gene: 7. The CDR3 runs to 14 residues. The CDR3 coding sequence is TGTGCCAGCAGTTACGGACCAGGGGGCGGGGAAGCTTTCTTT. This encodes CASSYGPGGGEAFF.

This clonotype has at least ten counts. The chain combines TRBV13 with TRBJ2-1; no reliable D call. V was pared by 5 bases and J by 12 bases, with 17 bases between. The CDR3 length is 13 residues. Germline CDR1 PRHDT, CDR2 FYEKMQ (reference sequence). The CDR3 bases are TGTGCCAGCAGCGCCGCGAGACCGACGGCGCAGTTCTTC. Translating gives CASSAARPTAQFF.

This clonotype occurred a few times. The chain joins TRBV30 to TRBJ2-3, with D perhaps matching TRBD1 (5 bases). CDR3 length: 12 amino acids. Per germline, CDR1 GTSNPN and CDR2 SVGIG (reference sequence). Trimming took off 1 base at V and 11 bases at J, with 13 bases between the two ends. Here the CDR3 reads CAWSGGALGQYF. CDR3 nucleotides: TGTGCCTGGAGTGGGGGCGCCCTGGGGCAGTATTTT.

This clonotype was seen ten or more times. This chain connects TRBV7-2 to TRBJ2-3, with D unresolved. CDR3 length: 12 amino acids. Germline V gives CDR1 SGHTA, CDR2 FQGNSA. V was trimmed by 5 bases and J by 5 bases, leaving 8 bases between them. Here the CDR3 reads CASSRAEDTQYF. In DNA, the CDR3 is TGTGCCAGCAGCAGGGCTGAAGATACGCAGTATTTT.

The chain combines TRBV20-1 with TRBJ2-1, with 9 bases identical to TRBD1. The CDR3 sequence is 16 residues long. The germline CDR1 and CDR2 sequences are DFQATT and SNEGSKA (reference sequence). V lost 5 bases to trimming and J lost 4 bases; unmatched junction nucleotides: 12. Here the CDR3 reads CSAGAQGARRYNEQFF. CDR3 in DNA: TGCAGTGCTGGCGCACAGGGGGCTAGGAGATACAATGAGCAGTTCTTC.

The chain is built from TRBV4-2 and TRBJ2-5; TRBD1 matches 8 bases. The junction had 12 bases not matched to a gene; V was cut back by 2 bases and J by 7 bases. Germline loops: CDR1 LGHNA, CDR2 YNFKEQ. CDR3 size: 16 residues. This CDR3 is CASSQHRGTPRWTQYF. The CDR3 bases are TGTGCCAGCAGCCAACACAGGGGGACCCCTCGGTGGACCCAGTACTTC.

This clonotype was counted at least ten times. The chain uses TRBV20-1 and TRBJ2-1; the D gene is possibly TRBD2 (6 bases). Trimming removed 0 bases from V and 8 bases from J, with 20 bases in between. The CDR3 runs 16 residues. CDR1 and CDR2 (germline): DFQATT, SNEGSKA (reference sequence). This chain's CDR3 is CSARDTSWESLYEQFF. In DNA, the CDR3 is TGCAGTGCTAGAGATACTAGCTGGGAATCCCTATATGAGCAGTTCTTC.